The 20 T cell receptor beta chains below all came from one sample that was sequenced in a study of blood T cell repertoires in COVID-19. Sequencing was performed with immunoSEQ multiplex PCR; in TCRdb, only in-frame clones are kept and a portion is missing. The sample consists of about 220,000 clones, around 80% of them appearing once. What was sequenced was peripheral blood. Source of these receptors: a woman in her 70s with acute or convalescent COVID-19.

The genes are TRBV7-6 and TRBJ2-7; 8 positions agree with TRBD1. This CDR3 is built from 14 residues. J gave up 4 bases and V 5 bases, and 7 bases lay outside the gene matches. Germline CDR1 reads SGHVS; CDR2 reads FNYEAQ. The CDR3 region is CASSPRTGLYEQYF. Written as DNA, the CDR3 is TGTGCCAGCAGCCCTCGGACAGGGTTGTACGAGCAGTACTTC.

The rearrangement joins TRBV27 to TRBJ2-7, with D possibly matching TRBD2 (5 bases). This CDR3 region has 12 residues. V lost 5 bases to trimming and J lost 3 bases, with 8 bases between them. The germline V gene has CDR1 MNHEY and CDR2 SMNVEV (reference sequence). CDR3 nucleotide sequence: TGTGCCAGCAGTCGTGAGGGCTACGAGCAGTACTTC. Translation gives CASSREGYEQYF.

In nucleotides, the CDR3 is TGCGCCAGCAGCCAAGAGTACCAGCGGGGGTACACAGATACGCAGTATTTT. It is translated as CASSQEYQRGYTDTQYF. The chain combines TRBV4-3 with TRBJ2-3; 8 bases fit TRBD2. V lost 0 bases, J lost 2 bases, and 7 bases stayed unmatched. CDR1 is LGHNA and CDR2 is YSLEER in the germline V gene. CDR3 length: 17 amino acids.

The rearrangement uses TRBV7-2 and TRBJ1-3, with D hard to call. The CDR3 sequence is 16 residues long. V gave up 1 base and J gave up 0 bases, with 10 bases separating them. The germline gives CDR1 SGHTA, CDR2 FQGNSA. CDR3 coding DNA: TGTGCCAGCAGCTTAGGTGCAGGTGGCTCTGGAAACACCATATATTTT. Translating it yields CASSLGAGGSGNTIYF.

This CDR3 reads CASSMGSGGYNEQFF. Written as DNA, the CDR3 is TGTGCCAGTAGTATGGGTAGCGGGGGATACAATGAGCAGTTCTTC. V usage is TRBV19 and J usage is TRBJ2-1, with TRBD2 matching 9 bases. This CDR3 has 15 amino acids. Germline CDR1 reads LNHDA; CDR2 reads SQIVND (reference sequence). The V segment lost 3 bases and the J segment 4 bases; nucleotides outside the gene matches: 4.

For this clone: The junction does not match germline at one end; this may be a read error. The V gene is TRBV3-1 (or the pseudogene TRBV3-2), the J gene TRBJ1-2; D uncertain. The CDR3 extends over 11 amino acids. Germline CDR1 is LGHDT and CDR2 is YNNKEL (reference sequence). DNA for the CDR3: TGTGCCAGCAGCCAAGGAGGAGTGGTAGACTTC. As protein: CASSQGGVVDF.

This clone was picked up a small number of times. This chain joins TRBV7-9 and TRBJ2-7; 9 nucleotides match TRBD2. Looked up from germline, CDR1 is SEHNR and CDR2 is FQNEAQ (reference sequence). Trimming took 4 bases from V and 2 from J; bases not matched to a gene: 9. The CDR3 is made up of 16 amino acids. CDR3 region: CASSSPTSGYTYEQYF. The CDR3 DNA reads TGTGCCAGCAGCTCCCCTACTAGCGGGTACACCTACGAGCAGTACTTC.

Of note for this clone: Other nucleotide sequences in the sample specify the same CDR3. The CDR3 bases are TGTGCCAGCAGCTTAGGTTCAGGCCGCTCCTACGAGCAGTACTTC. Its translation: CASSLGSGRSYEQYF. J is TRBJ2-7 and V is TRBV11-2; D not resolved. V lost 1 base, J lost 0 bases, and 10 bases lay in between. Germline loops: CDR1 SGHAT, CDR2 FQNNGV. The CDR3 totals 15 residues.

The CDR3 DNA reads TGCGCCAGCAGCCAGGGACAGGATCTTGGCTACACCTTC. It specifies CASSQGQDLGYTF. The chain is built from TRBV5-1 and TRBJ1-2; 8 nucleotides match TRBD1. Germline CDR1 SGHRS, CDR2 YFSETQ. This CDR3 comprises 13 residues. V dropped 4 bases and J dropped 7; count of bases not matched to a gene: 6.

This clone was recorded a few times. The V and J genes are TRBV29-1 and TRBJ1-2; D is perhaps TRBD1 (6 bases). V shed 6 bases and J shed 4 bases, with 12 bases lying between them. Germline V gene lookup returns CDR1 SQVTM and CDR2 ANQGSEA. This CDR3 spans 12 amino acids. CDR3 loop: CSVLGQSYGYTF. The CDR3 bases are TGCAGCGTCCTCGGACAGAGCTATGGCTACACCTTC.

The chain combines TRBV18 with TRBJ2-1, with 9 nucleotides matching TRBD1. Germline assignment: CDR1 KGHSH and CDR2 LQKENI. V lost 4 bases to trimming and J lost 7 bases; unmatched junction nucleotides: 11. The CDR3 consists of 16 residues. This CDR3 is CASSRPGQGGLNEQFF. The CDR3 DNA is TGTGCCAGCTCACGACCGGGACAGGGAGGGCTGAATGAGCAGTTCTTC.

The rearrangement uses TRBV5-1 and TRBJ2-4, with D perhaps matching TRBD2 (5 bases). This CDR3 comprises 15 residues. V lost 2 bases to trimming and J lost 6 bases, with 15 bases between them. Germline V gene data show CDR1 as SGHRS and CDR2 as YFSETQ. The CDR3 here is CASSFLGVDGNIQYF. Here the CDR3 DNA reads TGCGCCAGCAGCTTTCTGGGAGTGGATGGAAACATTCAGTACTTC.

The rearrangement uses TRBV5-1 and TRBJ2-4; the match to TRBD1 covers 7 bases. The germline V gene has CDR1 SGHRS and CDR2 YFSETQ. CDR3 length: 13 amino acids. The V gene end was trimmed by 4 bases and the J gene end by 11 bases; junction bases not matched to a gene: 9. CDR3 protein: CASSNRDSDFQYF. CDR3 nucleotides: TGCGCCAGCAGCAACCGGGACAGCGATTTTCAGTACTTC.

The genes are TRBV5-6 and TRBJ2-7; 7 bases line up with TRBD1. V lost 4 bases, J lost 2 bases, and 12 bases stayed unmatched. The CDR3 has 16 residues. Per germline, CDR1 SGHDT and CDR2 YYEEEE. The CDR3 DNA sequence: TGTGCCAGCAGCCCCTTCCTGACTACAGGGGCCTACGAGCAGTACTTC. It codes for CASSPFLTTGAYEQYF. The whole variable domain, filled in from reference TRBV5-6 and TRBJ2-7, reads DAGVTQSPTHLIKTRGQQVTLRCSPKSGHDTVSWYQQALGQGPQFIFQYYEEEERQRGNFPDRFSGHQFPNYSSELNVNALLLGDSALYLCASSPFLTTGAYEQYFGPGTRLTVT.

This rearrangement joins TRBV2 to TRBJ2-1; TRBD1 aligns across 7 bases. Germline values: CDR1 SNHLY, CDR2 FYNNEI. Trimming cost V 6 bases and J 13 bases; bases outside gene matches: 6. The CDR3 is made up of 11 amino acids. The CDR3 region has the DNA TGTGCCAGCAGAGAGACAGGGTCCCAGTTCTTC. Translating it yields CASRETGSQFF.

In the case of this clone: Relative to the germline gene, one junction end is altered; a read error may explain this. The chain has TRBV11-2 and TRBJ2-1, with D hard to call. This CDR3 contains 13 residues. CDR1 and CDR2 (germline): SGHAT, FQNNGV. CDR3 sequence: CASSLGSSNEQFF. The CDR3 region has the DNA TGTGCCAGCAGCCTCGGGTCCTCCAATGAGCAGTTCTTC.

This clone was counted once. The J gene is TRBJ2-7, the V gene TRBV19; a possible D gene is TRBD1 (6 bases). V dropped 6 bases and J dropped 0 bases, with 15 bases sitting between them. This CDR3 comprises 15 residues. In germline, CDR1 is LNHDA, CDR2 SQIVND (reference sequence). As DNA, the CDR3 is TGTGCCAGTAGCCCCGTCTCGGACAGCTCCTACGAGCAGTACTTC. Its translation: CASSPVSDSSYEQYF.

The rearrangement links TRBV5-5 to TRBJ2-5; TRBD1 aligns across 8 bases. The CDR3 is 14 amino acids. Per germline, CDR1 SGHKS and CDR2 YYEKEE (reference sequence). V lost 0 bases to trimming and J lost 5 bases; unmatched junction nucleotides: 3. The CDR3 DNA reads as TGTGCCAGCAGCTTGGGATCAGGGGGCGAGACCCAGTACTTC. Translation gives CASSLGSGGETQYF.

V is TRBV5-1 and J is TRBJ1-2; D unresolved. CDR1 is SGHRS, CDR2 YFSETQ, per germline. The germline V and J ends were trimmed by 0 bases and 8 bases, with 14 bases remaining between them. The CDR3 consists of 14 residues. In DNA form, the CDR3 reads TGCGCCAGCAGCTTGGGGCCCTCTAGAGAGGGCTACACCTTC. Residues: CASSLGPSREGYTF.

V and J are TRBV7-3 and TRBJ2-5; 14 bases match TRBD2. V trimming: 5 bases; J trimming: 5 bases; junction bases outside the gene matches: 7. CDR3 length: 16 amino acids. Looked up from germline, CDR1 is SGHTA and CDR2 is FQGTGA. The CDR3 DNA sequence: TGTGCCAGCAGCCGGGGACTAGCGGGGGCCGGGGAGACCCAGTACTTC. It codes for CASSRGLAGAGETQYF.